This T cell receptor (beta chain) emerged from a study of post-analysis software for immune sequencing data (dated by TCRdb to between 2014 and 2017). Study-wide context: Relapsing-remitting, secondary progressive and progressive-relapsing multiple sclerosis were recorded as disease courses, and subtype annotation was lacking for some patients. The patient repertoires were compared against more than 10 previously published healthy control repertoires obtained from donors aged roughly 6 to 28 years. A subset of samples was prepared in parallel using single-end sample barcoding, then pooled and co-amplified after Illumina adapter ligation.

Findings and caveats that apply to the study as a whole: Direct clustering with F measure revealed strong co-clustering of samples prepared in the same batch, which led to a batch-effect correction. Compared with controls, multiple sclerosis patients had significantly lower normalized Chao1 diversity, a finding suggesting substantial peripheral T-cell clonal expansion. Roughly 5 TRBV segments, including TRBV5-6, TRBV5-1 and TRBV20-1, were significantly more frequent in patients than controls. The control group was slightly older than the multiple sclerosis patient group.

At least ten counts were recorded for this clonotype. Its recognized antigen is unknown. Qualities for individual bases were not recorded, and no much larger clone is one base off. Reading the germline V gene gives CDR1 SGHRS and CDR2 YFSETQ. V is pared back by 6 bases and J by 1 base, with 13 bases lying between the germline termini. Inclusive of the bounding cysteine and phenylalanine, the CDR3 is 14 residues long. Of the read, only the CDR3 DNA is kept; its 42 bases are in frame from base 1. Library prep was done by PCR. Sequencing took place on an Illumina HiSeq 2500. To reduce PCR and sequencing biases, unique molecular identifiers were built into the TCR beta cDNA libraries. Every 1 to 10 million input T cells yielded 500,000 or so cDNA molecules, meaning each molecule approximated one T cell. The same protocol used for the earlier healthy control dataset was applied to prepare and sequence the patient libraries. Within a given batch, samples were prepared together, multiplexed and sequenced on the same HiSeq lane. The original methods were these. Raw barcoded reads were processed with MIGEC, and single-read molecular identifier groups were discarded before consensus assembly and CDR3 extraction. VDJtools was used for post-analysis of the clonotype tables, and diversity was normalized by down-sampling every dataset to the size of the smallest sample. In repertoire overlap clustering, CDR3 amino acid sequences, but not nucleotide sequences, were matched to correct batch-related cross-sample contamination. TCRdb reprocessed the public reads (quality trimming at Q25 with fastp, clone calling with MiXCR) and kept in-frame beta chains. Each entry is one CDR3 protein sequence, shown with its most common DNA and genes. These V and J calls rely on TCRdb rather than the paper's analysis. Across this sample there are 750,000 to 950,000 distinct CDR3 sequences, with roughly 50% seen only once. The ten largest account for 4.6% of the sample.

TCR beta repertoires were profiled from peripheral blood of 10 to 15 young patients with multiple sclerosis to demonstrate the VDJtools post-analysis software. The multiple sclerosis patients were children and adolescents between about 6 and 16 years of age. This TCR came from a girl aged 5-17 years with multiple sclerosis. The sequencing sample was made of blood. The chain joins TRBV5-1 to TRBJ1-1; the D gene is possibly TRBD1, with 5 bases matching. The CDR3 protein is CASKFQDRNTEAFF. The DNA is TGCGCCAGCAAGTTTCAAGACAGGAACACTGAAGCTTTCTTT.